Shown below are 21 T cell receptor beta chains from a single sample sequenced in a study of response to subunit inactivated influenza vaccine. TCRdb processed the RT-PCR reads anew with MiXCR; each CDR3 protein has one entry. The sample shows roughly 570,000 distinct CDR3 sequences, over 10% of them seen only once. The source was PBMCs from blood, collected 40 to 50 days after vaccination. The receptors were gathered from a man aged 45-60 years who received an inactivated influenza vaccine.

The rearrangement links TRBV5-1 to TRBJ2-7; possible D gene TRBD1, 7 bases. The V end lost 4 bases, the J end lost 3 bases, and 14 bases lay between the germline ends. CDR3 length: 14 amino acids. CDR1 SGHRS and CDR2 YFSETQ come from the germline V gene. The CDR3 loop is CASSRRDRIYEQYF. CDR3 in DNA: TGCGCCAGCAGCAGGAGGGACAGAATCTACGAGCAGTACTTC. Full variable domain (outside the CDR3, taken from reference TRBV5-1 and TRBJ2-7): KAGVTQTPRYLIKTRGQQVTLSCSPISGHRSVSWYQQTPGQGLQFLFEYFSETQRNKGNFPGRFSGRQFSNSRSEMNVSTLELGDSALYLCASSRRDRIYEQYFGPGTRLTVT.

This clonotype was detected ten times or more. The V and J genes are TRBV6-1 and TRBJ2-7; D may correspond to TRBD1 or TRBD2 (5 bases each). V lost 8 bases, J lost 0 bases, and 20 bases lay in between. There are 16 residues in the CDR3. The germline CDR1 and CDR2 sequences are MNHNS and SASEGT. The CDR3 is CASAVGTALGSYEQYF. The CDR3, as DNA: TGTGCCAGCGCCGTAGGGACGGCCCTGGGCTCCTACGAGCAGTACTTC.

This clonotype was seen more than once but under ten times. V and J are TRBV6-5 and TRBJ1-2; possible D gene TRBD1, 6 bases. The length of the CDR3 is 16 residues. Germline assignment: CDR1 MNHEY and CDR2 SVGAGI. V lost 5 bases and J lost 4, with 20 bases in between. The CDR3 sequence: CASSQSTGGAGYGYTF. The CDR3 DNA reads TGTGCCAGCAGTCAGTCGACAGGCGGGGCGGGCTATGGCTACACCTTC.

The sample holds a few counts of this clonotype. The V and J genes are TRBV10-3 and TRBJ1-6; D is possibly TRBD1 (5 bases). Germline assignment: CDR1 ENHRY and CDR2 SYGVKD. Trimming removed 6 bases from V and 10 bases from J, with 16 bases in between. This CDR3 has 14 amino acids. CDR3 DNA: TGTGCCATCAGAACAGACAGAGGTGGATCACCCCTCCACTTT. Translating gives CAIRTDRGGSPLHF.

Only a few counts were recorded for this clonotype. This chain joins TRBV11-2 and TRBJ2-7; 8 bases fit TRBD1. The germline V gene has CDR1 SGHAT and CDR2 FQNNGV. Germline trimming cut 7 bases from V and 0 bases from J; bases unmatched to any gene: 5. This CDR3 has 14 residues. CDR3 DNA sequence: TGTGCCAGCACCCGGACAGGGTTCTCCTACGAGCAGTACTTC. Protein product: CASTRTGFSYEQYF.

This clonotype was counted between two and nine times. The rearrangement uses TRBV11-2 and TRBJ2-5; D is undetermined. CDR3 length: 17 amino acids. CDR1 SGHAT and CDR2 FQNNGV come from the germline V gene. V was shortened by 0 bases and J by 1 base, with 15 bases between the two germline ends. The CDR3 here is CASSLEGPSIFQETQYF. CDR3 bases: TGTGCCAGCAGCTTAGAGGGCCCCAGCATTTTCCAAGAGACCCAGTACTTC.

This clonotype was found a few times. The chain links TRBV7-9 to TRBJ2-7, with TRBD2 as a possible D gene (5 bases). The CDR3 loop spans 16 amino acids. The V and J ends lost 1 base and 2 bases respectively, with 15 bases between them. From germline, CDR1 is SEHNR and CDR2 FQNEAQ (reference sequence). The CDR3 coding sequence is TGTGCCAGCAGCTTAGATTATGCGGGCGGCACCTACGAGCAGTACTTC. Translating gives CASSLDYAGGTYEQYF.

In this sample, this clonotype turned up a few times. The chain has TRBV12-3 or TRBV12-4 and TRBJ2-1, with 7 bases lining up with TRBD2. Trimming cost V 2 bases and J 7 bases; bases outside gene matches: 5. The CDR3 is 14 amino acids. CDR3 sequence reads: CASSLWGGTNEQFF. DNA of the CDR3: TGTGCCAGCAGTTTATGGGGGGGAACGAATGAGCAGTTCTTC.

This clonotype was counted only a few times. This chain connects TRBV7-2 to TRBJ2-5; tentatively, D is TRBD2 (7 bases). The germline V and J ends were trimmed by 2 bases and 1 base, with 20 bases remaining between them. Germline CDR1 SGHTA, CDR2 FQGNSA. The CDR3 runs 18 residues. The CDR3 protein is CASSLTPLGGGFQETQYF. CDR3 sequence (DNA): TGTGCCAGCAGCTTAACGCCCCTAGGCGGGGGCTTCCAAGAGACCCAGTACTTC.

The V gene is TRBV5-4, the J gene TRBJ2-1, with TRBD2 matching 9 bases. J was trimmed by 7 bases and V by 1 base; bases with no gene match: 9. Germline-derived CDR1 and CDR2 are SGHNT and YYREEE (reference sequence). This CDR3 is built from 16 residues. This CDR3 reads CASSLLGGRARNEQFF. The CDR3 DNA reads TGTGCCAGCAGCTTGTTGGGCGGGAGGGCCAGGAATGAGCAGTTCTTC.

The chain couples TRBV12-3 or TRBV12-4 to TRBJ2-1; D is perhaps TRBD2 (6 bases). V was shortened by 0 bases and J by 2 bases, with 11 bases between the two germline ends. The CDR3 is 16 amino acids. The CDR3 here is CASSLASAGTYNEQFF. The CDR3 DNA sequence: TGTGCCAGCAGTTTAGCCTCGGCGGGAACCTACAATGAGCAGTTCTTC.

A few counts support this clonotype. CDR3: CASKQPLNNEQFF. The DNA for the CDR3 is TGTGCCAGCAAGCAGCCTCTTAACAATGAGCAGTTCTTC. The chain is built from TRBV12-3 or TRBV12-4 and TRBJ2-1; D remains unclear. This CDR3 region has 13 residues. V dropped 7 bases and J dropped 5 bases, with 12 bases sitting between them.

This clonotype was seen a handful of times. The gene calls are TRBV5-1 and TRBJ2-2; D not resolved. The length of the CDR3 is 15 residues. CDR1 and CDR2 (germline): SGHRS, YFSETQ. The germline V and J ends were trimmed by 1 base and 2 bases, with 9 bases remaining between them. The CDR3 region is CASSLTVPNTGELFF. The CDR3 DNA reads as TGCGCCAGCAGCTTGACAGTACCAAACACCGGGGAGCTGTTTTTT. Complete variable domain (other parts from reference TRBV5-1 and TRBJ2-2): KAGVTQTPRYLIKTRGQQVTLSCSPISGHRSVSWYQQTPGQGLQFLFEYFSETQRNKGNFPGRFSGRQFSNSRSEMNVSTLELGDSALYLCASSLTVPNTGELFFGEGSRLTVL.

This chain's CDR3 is CASSYSIAGGHSSYNEQFF. CDR3 DNA sequence: TGTGCCAGCAGTTACTCGATAGCGGGAGGCCACAGCTCCTACAATGAGCAGTTCTTC. This chain links TRBV6-2 or TRBV6-3 with TRBJ2-1, with 10 bases identical to TRBD2. The germline V gene has CDR1 MNHEY and CDR2 SVGEGT. CDR3 length: 19 amino acids. The junction had 8 bases not matched to a gene; V was cut back by 0 bases and J by 0 bases.

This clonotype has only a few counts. The CDR3 DNA is TGTGCCACCAGTCTCATGAATACGCAGTATTTT. It yields the protein CATSLMNTQYF. The chain joins TRBV24-1 to TRBJ2-3; D not resolved. Deletions cut 6 bases from V and 7 bases from J, with 7 bases between. CDR3 length: 11 amino acids. CDR1 is KGHDR and CDR2 is SFDVKD in the germline V gene.

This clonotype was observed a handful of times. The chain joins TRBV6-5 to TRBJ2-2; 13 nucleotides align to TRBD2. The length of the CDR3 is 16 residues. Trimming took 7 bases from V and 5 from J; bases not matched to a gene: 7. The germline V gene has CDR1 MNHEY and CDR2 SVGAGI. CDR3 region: CASNLLAGGHTGELFF. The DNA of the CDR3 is TGTGCCAGCAATCTACTAGCGGGAGGGCATACCGGGGAGCTGTTTTTT.

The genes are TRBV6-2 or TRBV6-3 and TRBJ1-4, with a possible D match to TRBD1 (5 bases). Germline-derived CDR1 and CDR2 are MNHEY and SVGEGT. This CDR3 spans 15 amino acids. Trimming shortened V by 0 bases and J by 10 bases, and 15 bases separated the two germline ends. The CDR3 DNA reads TGTGCCAGCAGTTACTCACCGGGACCGCGTGTAAAACTGTTTTTT. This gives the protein CASSYSPGPRVKLFF.

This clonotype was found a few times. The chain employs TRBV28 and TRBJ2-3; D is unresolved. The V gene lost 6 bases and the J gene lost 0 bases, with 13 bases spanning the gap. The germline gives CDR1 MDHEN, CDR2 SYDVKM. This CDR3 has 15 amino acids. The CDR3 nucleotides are TGTGCCAGCAGCCCCCCCCTGATTAGCACAGATACGCAGTATTTT. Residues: CASSPPLISTDTQYF. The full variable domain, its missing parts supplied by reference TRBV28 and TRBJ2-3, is DVKVTQSSRYLVKRTGEKVFLECVQDMDHENMFWYRQDPGLGLRLIYFSYDVKMKEKGDIPEGYSVSREKKERFSLILESASTNQTSMYLCASSPPLISTDTQYFGPGTRLTVL.

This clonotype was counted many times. The CDR3, as DNA: TGTGCCAGCACCCAGCCGAAACAGGGAAACTCTGGGGCCAACGTCCTGACTTTC. It is translated as CASTQPKQGNSGANVLTF. The rearrangement links TRBV6-1 to TRBJ2-6; D may be TRBD1 (6 bases). Trimming cost V 7 bases and J 0 bases, with 19 bases left between them. Germline CDR1 and CDR2: MNHNS and SASEGT. The CDR3 has 18 residues.

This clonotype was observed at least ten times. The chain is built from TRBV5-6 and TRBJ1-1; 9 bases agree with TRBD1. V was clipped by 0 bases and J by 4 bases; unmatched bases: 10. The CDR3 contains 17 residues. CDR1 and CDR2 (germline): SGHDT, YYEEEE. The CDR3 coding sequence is TGTGCCAGCAGCTTGGGACAGACAGGGGGAGGGACCACTGAAGCTTTCTTT. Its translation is CASSLGQTGGGTTEAFF.

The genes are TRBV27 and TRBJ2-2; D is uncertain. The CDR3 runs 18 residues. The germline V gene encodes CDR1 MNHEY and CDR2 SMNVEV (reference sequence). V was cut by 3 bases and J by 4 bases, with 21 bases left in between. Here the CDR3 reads CASSFEFTGGSGTGELFF. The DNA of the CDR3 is TGTGCCAGCAGTTTTGAATTTACGGGTGGAAGTGGCACCGGGGAGCTGTTTTTT.